The clone carrying this T cell receptor beta chain was detected many times. Its antigen is not identified. This CDR3 has 14 residues. Germline V gene sequence: CDR1 DFQATT, CDR2 SNEGSKA (reference sequence). Deletions cut 6 bases from V and 1 base from J, with 13 bases between. This entry is derived from a study of human T cells and chemical hapten exposure. The overall study: Sensitization used 2% DPC on roughly 2 cm by roughly 2 cm upper inner arm skin. Each patch test put 0.01% DPC on the upper back, and results were read at 6 days. The study, taken as a whole, reports: Expanded TCR sets contained significantly more large CDR3 similarity clusters than controls.

From the RACE reads, TCRdb called clonotypes with MiXCR, one entry per CDR3 protein. The sample records 95,000 or so distinct CDR3 sequences, roughly 11% being singletons. This sample's time point: patch test 2, 6 weeks after DPC sensitization. Treatment of the sample: therapeutic diphenylcyclopropenone sensitization with weekly scalp DPC. Donors, patients with alopecia ranging from 18 to 70 years old and judged suitable for DPC, provided samples. The chain joins TRBV20-1 to TRBJ2-4; the D gene is possibly TRBD2 (6 bases). The TCR was taken from a woman in her thirties or forties with alopecia areata. Some clones in this sample may be carry-over from other donors' samples. Sequenced material: whole blood, taken in connection with sensitization to the hapten diphenylcyclopropenone (DPC). CDR3: CSAGPGRAKNIQYF. CDR3 in DNA: TGCAGTGCGGGCCCGGGGAGGGCCAAAAACATTCAGTACTTC.